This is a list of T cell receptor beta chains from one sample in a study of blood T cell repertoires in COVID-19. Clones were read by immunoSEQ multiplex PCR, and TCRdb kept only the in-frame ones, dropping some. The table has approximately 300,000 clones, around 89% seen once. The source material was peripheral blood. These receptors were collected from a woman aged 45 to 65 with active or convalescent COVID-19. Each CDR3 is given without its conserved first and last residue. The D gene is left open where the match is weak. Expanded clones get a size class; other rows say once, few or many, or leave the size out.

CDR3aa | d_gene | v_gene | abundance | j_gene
ASSISTGSYNEQF | - | TRBV19 | - | TRBJ2-1
ASSFPRDRVSEQY | TRBD1 | TRBV5-4 | - | TRBJ2-7
ASSALEVGSPLH | - | TRBV10-2 | - | TRBJ1-6
ASSLAITGNSPLH | - | TRBV5-5 | - | TRBJ1-6
ASSVGQSRNYGYT | - | TRBV9 | once | TRBJ1-2
ASSFGQYYGYT | - | TRBV6-5 | - | TRBJ1-2
ASSLDSYSGNTIY | - | TRBV5-1 | - | TRBJ1-3
ASSPPAYEQY | - | TRBV5-5 | - | TRBJ2-7
ASSWTDENSPLH | - | TRBV4-1 | - | TRBJ1-6
ASSDRNSNQPQH | - | TRBV6-1 | - | TRBJ1-5
ASGGTDLYSNQPQH | - | TRBV2 | - | TRBJ1-5
ASSVRDRGSGELF | TRBD1 | TRBV9 | - | TRBJ2-2
AWSVPGLVIEQY | - | TRBV30 | - | TRBJ2-7
ASSSARYNSPLH | - | TRBV7-3 | - | TRBJ1-6
ASSLAIGRPSRETQY | TRBD2 | TRBV5-1 | - | TRBJ2-5
ASKRGQASQPQH | - | TRBV19 | - | TRBJ1-5
ASSSYIAGLQETQY | - | TRBV7-2 | - | TRBJ2-5
ASSLDRGQNYGYT | TRBD1 | TRBV5-5 | - | TRBJ1-2
ASSLGNRGNEQF | - | TRBV11-2 | - | TRBJ2-1
ASSLWGGGSETQY | TRBD2 | TRBV5-1 | - | TRBJ2-5
ASRGRTSTDTQY | - | TRBV7-9 | - | TRBJ2-3
ASSLEGQGSNTEAF | - | TRBV5-1 | - | TRBJ1-1
ASSLVGRGGKETQY | TRBD2 | TRBV7-2 | - | TRBJ2-5
ASSTSGGSYEQY | TRBD2 | TRBV6-2/TRBV6-3 | once | TRBJ2-7
ASSHLGAGTDTQY | - | TRBV14 | few | TRBJ2-3
ASSQGSGNTIY | - | TRBV6-4 | few | TRBJ1-3
ASSGGQGAYEQY | TRBD1 | TRBV10-2 | - | TRBJ2-7
ASSSGLAAAYNEQF | TRBD2 | TRBV7-3 | - | TRBJ2-1
ASSVVPVNSPLH | - | TRBV9 | few | TRBJ1-6
ATSRGETGADQPQH | TRBD1 | TRBV15 | - | TRBJ1-5
ASSERNLLNQPQH | - | TRBV2 | - | TRBJ1-5
ASSYGGGAGNTEAF | - | TRBV6-2/TRBV6-3 | - | TRBJ1-1
ASSSGQVGPQH | TRBD1 | TRBV27 | - | TRBJ1-5
ASSLGQFYGYT | - | TRBV5-8 | - | TRBJ1-2
ASSGGQGFEKLF | TRBD1 | TRBV2 | - | TRBJ1-4
ASSQGQGGRYEQY | TRBD1 | TRBV14 | - | TRBJ2-7
ASMRGGSDTQY | - | TRBV6-5 | - | TRBJ2-3
ASSRPGQSEQF | TRBD1 | TRBV27 | - | TRBJ2-1
ASSFPSPGQAINSPLH | TRBD1 | TRBV28 | - | TRBJ1-6
ASSPDRNYGYT | TRBD1 | TRBV7-2 | - | TRBJ1-2
ASSSGTGRDEQF | TRBD1 | TRBV5-1 | - | TRBJ2-1
ATSRDRTGSYEQY | TRBD1 | TRBV15 | - | TRBJ2-7
ASSLGLAGVNEQF | TRBD2 | TRBV11-2 | - | TRBJ2-1
ATSERGPNYGYT | - | TRBV24-1 | few | TRBJ1-2
ASRETGELF | - | TRBV2 | - | TRBJ2-2
ASSPRLAGGRPYEQY | TRBD2 | TRBV5-1 | - | TRBJ2-7
ASSRGGQGDTQY | TRBD2 | TRBV13 | - | TRBJ2-3
ATSIAGGPYEQY | TRBD2 | TRBV30 | - | TRBJ2-7
ASSFSGGTANNQPQH | TRBD1 | TRBV27 | - | TRBJ1-5
AWRGTGGSGNTIY | TRBD1 | TRBV30 | once | TRBJ1-3
ASSSQGGPNEKLF | TRBD1 | TRBV7-2 | - | TRBJ1-4
ASSFFGGSPLH | - | TRBV27 | - | TRBJ1-6
ASSPLDRVDGGGYT | TRBD1 | TRBV27 | - | TRBJ1-2